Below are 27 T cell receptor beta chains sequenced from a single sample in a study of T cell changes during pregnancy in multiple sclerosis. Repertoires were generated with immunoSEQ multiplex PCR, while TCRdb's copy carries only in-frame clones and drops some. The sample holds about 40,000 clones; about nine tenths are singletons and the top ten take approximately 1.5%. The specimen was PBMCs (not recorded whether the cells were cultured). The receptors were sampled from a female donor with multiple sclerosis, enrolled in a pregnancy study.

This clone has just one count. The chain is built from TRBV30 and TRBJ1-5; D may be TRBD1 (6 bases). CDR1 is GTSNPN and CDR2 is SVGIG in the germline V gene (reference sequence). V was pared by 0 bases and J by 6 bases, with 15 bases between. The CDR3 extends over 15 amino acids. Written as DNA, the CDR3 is TGTGCCTGGAGTGTATCAGGGGACTGGACTCAGCCCCAGCATTTT. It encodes CAWSVSGDWTQPQHF.

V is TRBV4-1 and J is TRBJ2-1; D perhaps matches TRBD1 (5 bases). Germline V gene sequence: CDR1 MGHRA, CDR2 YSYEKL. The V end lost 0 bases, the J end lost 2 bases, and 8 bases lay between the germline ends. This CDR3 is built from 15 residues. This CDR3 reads CASSQEATAYNEQFF. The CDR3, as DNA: TGCGCCAGCAGCCAAGAGGCGACAGCCTACAATGAGCAGTTCTTC.

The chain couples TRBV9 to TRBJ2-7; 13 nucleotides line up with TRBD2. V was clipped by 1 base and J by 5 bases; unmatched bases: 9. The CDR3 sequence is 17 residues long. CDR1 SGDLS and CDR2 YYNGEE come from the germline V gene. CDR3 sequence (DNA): TGTGCCAGCAGCGTATCAGGGGTTGGGACTAGCGGGGACGAGCAGTACTTC. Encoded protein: CASSVSGVGTSGDEQYF. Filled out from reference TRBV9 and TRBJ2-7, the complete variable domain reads DSGVTQTPKHLITATGQRVTLRCSPRSGDLSVYWYQQSLDQGLQFLIQYYNGEERAKGNILERFSAQQFPDLHSELNLSSLELGDSALYFCASSVSGVGTSGDEQYFGPGTRLTVT.

The CDR3 DNA reads as TGTGCCAGTAGGGAAGCGGGACTTTACAATGAGCAGTTCTTC. This codes for CASREAGLYNEQFF. J is TRBJ2-1 and V is TRBV19; 7 nucleotides align to TRBD2. Germline values: CDR1 LNHDA, CDR2 SQIVND (reference sequence). The V gene end was trimmed by 6 bases and the J gene end by 4 bases; junction bases not matched to a gene: 6. The CDR3 is made up of 14 amino acids.

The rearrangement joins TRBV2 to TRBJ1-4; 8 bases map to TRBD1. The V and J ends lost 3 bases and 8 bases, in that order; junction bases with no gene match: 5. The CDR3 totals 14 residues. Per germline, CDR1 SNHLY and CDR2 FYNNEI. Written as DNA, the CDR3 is TGTGCCAGCAGTGAGGGGACAGGAAACGAAAAACTGTTTTTT. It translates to CASSEGTGNEKLFF.

The CDR3 reads CASSPDEYGYTF. The CDR3 DNA sequence: TGTGCCAGCTCACCTGATGAATATGGCTACACCTTC. The chain employs TRBV18 and TRBJ1-2; unclear D gene. The CDR3 has 12 residues. Germline V gene sequence: CDR1 KGHSH, CDR2 LQKENI. Between the trimmed V and J ends, which lost 3 bases and 5 bases, there was a span of 7 bases.

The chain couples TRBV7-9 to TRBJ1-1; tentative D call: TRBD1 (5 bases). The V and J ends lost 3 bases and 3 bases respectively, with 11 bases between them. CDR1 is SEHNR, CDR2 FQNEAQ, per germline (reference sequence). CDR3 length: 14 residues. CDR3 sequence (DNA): TGTGCCAGCAGCTTGGAAATAGGGGACACTGAAGCTTTCTTT. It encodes CASSLEIGDTEAFF.

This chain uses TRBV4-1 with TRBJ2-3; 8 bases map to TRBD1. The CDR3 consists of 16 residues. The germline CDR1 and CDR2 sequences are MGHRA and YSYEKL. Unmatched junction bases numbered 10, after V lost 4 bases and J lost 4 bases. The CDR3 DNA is TGCGCCAGCAGCCCCTACCCGGACAGGGTCGCAGATACGCAGTATTTT. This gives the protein CASSPYPDRVADTQYF.

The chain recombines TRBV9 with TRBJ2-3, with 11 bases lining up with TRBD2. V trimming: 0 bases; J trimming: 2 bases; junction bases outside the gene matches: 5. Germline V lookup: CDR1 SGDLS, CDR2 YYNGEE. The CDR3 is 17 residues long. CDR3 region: CASSVESSGGYTDTQYF. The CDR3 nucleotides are TGTGCCAGCAGCGTAGAGTCTAGCGGGGGGTACACAGATACGCAGTATTTT. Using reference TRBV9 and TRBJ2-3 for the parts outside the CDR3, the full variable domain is DSGVTQTPKHLITATGQRVTLRCSPRSGDLSVYWYQQSLDQGLQFLIQYYNGEERAKGNILERFSAQQFPDLHSELNLSSLELGDSALYFCASSVESSGGYTDTQYFGPGTRLTVL.

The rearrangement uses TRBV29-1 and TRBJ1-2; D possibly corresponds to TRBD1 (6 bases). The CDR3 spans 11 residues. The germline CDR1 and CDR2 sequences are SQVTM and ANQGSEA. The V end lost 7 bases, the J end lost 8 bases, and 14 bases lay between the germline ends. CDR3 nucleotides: TGCAGCGCTGGGGGGCGGGAGGGCTACACCTTC. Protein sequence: CSAGGREGYTF.

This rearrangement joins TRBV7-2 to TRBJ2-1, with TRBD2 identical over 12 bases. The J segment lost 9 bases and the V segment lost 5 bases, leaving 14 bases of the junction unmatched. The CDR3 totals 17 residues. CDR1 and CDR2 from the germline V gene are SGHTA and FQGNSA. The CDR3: CASSPYQTSGRGIEQFF. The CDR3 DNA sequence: TGTGCCAGCAGCCCATACCAGACTAGCGGGAGAGGCATTGAGCAGTTCTTC.

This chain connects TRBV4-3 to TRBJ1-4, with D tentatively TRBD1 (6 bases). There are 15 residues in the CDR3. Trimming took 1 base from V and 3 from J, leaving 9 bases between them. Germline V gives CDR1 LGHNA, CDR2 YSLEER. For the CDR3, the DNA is TGCGCCAGCAGCCAAGTAAGGGGGGCTAATGAAAAACTGTTTTTT. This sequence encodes CASSQVRGANEKLFF.

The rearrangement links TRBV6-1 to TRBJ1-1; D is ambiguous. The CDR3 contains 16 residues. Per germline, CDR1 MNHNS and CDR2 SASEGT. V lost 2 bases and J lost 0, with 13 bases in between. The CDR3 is CASSERPTGLNTEAFF. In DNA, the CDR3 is TGTGCCAGCAGTGAACGGCCCACTGGATTGAACACTGAAGCTTTCTTT.

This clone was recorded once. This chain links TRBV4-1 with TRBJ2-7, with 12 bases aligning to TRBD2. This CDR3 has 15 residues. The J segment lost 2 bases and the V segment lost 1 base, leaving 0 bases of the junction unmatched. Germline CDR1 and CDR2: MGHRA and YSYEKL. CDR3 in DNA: TGCGCCAGCAGCCAAGGACTAGCGGGAGCCTACGAGCAGTACTTC. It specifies CASSQGLAGAYEQYF.

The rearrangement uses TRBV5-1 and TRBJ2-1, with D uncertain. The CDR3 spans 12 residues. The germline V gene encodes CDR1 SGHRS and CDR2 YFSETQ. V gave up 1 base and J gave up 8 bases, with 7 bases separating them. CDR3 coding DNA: TGCGCCAGCAGCTTGCCTAGTGATGAGCAGTTCTTC. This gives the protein CASSLPSDEQFF. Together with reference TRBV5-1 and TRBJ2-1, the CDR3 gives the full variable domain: KAGVTQTPRYLIKTRGQQVTLSCSPISGHRSVSWYQQTPGQGLQFLFEYFSETQRNKGNFPGRFSGRQFSNSRSEMNVSTLELGDSALYLCASSLPSDEQFFGPGTRLTVL.

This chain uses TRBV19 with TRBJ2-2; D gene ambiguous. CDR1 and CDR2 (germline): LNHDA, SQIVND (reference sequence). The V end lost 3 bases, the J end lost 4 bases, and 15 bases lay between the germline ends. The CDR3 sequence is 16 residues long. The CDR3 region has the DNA TGTGCCAGTAGTATCGGTAGGGCAGACCTCACCGGGGAGCTGTTTTTT. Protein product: CASSIGRADLTGELFF.

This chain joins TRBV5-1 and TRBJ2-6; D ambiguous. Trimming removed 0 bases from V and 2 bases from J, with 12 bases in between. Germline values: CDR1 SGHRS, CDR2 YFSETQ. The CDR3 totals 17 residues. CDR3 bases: TGCGCCAGCAGCTTGGGACTCATGGCCCCTGGGGCCAACGTCCTGACTTTC. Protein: CASSLGLMAPGANVLTF.

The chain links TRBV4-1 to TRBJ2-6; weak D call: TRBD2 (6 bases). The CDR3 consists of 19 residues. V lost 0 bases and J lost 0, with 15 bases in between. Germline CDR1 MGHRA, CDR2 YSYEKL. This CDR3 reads CASSQDLVGLNSGANVLTF. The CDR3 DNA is TGCGCCAGCAGCCAAGATTTAGTGGGACTGAACTCTGGGGCCAACGTCCTGACTTTC.

The CDR3 nucleotides are TGTGCCTGGAAGGCGGCAGATACGCAGTATTTT. This sequence encodes CAWKAADTQYF. The V and J genes are TRBV30 and TRBJ2-3, with unresolved D. V was trimmed by 4 bases and J by 4 bases, leaving 6 bases between them. The CDR3 consists of 11 residues. Germline V CDR1 and CDR2: GTSNPN, SVGIG (reference sequence).

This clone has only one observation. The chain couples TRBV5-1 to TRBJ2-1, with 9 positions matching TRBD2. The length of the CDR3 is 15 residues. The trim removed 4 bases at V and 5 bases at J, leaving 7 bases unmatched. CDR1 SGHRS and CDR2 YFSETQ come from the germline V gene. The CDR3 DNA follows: TGCGCCAGCAGCCTCCAAGCGGGAGGACACAATGAGCAGTTCTTC. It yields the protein CASSLQAGGHNEQFF.

As DNA, the CDR3 is TGTGCCAGCAGCCAAGATAGACTATTCTACGAGCAGTACTTC. Translating gives CASSQDRLFYEQYF. The rearrangement joins TRBV4-2 to TRBJ2-7; tentatively, D is TRBD2 (5 bases). Germline V gives CDR1 LGHNA, CDR2 YNFKEQ. This CDR3 comprises 14 residues. V was clipped by 0 bases and J by 3 bases, with 9 bases between them.

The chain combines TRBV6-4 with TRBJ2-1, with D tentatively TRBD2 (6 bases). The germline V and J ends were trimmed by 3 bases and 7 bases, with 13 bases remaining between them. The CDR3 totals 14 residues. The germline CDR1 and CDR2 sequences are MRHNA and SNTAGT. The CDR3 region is CASSDGGGGNEQFF. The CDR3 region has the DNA TGTGCCAGCAGTGATGGGGGAGGAGGGAATGAGCAGTTCTTC.

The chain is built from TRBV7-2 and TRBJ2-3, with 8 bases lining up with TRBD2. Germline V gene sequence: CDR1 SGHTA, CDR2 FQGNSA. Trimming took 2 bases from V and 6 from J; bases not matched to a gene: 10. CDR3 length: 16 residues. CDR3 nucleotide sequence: TGTGCCAGCAGCTTAACTGGCGGACTAGCACCCGATACGCAGTATTTT. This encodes CASSLTGGLAPDTQYF. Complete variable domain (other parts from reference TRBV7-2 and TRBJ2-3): GAGVSQSPSNKVTEKGKDVELRCDPISGHTALYWYRQSLGQGLEFLIYFQGNSAPDKSGLPSDRFSAERTGGSVSTLTIQRTQQEDSAVYLCASSLTGGLAPDTQYFGPGTRLTVL.

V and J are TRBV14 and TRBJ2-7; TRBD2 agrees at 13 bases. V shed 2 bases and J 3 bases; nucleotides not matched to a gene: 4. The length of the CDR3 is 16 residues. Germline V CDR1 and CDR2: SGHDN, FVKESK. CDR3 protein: CASSQILAGGDYEQYF. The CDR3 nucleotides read TGTGCCAGCAGCCAAATACTAGCGGGAGGGGACTACGAGCAGTACTTC.

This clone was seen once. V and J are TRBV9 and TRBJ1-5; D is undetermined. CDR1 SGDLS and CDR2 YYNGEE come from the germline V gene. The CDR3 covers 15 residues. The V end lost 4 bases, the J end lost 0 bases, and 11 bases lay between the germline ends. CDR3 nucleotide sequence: TGTGCCAGCAGCCAGGACGCGTATAGCAATCAGCCCCAGCATTTT. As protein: CASSQDAYSNQPQHF.

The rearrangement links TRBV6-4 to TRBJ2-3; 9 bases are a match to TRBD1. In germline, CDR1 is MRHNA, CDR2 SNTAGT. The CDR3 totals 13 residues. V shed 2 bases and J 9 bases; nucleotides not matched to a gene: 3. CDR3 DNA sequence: TGTGCCAGCAGTGACAACAGGGGGCGAACGCAGTATTTT. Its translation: CASSDNRGRTQYF.

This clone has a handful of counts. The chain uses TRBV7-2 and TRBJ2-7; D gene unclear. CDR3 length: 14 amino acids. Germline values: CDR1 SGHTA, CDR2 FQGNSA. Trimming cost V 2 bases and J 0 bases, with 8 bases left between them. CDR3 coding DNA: TGTGCCAGCAGCTTAATCCGGAGCTCCTACGAGCAGTACTTC. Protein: CASSLIRSSYEQYF.